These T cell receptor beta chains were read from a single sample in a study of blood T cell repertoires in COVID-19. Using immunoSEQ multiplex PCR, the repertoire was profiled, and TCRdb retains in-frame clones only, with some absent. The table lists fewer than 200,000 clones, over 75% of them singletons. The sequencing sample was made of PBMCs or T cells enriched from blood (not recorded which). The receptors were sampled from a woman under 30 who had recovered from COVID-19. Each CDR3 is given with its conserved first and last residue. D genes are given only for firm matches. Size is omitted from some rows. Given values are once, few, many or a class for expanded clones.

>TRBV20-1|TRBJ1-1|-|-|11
TGCAGTTCCATAGGGGGCACTGAAGCTTTCTTT
CSSIGGTEAFF
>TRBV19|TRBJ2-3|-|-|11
TGTGCCAGTAGTACGGGGGATACGCAGTATTTT
CASSTGDTQYF
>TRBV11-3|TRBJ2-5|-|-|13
TGTGCCAGCAGCCGAGAGGTCGCGGGGACCCAGTACTTC
CASSREVAGTQYF
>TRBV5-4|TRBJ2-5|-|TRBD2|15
TGTGCCAGCAGCTTCGGTCGGGGGGGCCGGGAGACCCAGTACTTC
CASSFGRGGRETQYF
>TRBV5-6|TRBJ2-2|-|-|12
TGTGCCAGCAGCTTCGGGAGCGGGGAGCTGTTTTTT
CASSFGSGELFF
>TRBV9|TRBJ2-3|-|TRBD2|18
TGTGCCAGCAGCGCCACACTAGCGGGGGGCCCCAACACAGATACGCAGTATTTT
CASSATLAGGPNTDTQYF
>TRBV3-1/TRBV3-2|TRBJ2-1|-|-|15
TGTGCCAGCAGCCTCGACACCGGGGAATACAATGAGCAGTTCTTC
CASSLDTGEYNEQFF
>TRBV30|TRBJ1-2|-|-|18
TGTGCCTGGAGTGTATTAAGGGGGTTTGTCAGCTCTAACTATGGCTACACCTTC
CAWSVLRGFVSSNYGYTF
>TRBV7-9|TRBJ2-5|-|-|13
TGTGCCAGCAGCTCAGGGATTAAAGAGACCCAGTACTTC
CASSSGIKETQYF
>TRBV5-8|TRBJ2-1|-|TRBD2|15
TGTGCCAGCAGCAAAAGACTAGCGGGAATCAATGAGCAGTTCTTC
CASSKRLAGINEQFF
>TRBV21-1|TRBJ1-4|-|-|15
TGTGCCAGCAGCCAACCGACAGCAACTAATGAAAAACTGTTTTTT
CASSQPTATNEKLFF
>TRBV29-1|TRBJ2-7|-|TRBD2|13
TGCAGCGTGACTAGCGGTATGTGGTACGAGCAGTACTTC
CSVTSGMWYEQYF
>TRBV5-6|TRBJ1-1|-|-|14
TGTGCCAGCAGCTTTTTAGTGTATGGCACTGAAGCTTTCTTT
CASSFLVYGTEAFF
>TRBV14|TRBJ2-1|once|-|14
TGTGCCAGCAGCCCCCGCTTAGCGAATGATGAGCAGTTCTTC
CASSPRLANDEQFF